The rows below give T cell receptor beta chains drawn from one sample of a study of blood T cell repertoires in COVID-19. The method was immunoSEQ multiplex PCR; TCRdb's version includes in-frame clones alone and lacks a portion of them. This sample has approximately 280,000 clones, with around 85% found just once. Material for sequencing was peripheral blood. Source of these receptors: a young woman who had recovered from COVID-19. Both conserved end residues are part of each CDR3. D genes are given only for firm matches. The size entry is marked missing in some rows and otherwise reads once, few, many or a size class.

d_call j_call clone_size v_call cdr3_nt cdr3_aa
- TRBJ2-7 - TRBV19 TGTGCCAGTGGGCCTAGCTGGGGAGGCTCCTACGAGCAGTACTTC CASGPSWGGSYEQYF
- TRBJ1-6 - TRBV18 TGTGCCAGCTCCTACGACGCGGGTAGCTCACCCCTCCACTTT CASSYDAGSSPLHF
- TRBJ2-7 - TRBV2 TGTGCCAGCGTGGTACAGAGCGAGCAGTACTTC CASVVQSEQYF
- TRBJ1-1 - TRBV24-1 TGTGCCACCAGTGAGGGGCGAGGAACTGAAGCTTTCTTT CATSEGRGTEAFF
- TRBJ1-2 - TRBV2 TGTGCCAGCAGTGAAGGCAGGGCAATGTGGTTCGGCTACACCTTC CASSEGRAMWFGYTF
- TRBJ1-6 - TRBV5-8 TGTGCCAGCAGCTTGGGGGTTCAGGGGAATTCACCCCTCCACTTT CASSLGVQGNSPLHF
- TRBJ1-5 - TRBV6-6 TGTGCCAGCAGTCCTGGAGGACGGGAGGGCAATCAGCCCCAGCATTTT CASSPGGREGNQPQHF
TRBD1 TRBJ2-7 - TRBV30 TGTGCCTGGAGTGTAGGGGCAGGGGGCCACGAGCAGTACTTC CAWSVGAGGHEQYF
- TRBJ2-1 - TRBV2 TGTGCCAGCAGTCAAGGGGGGACTCCTTTTTATGAGCAGTTCTTC CASSQGGTPFYEQFF
- TRBJ2-4 - TRBV28 TGTGCCAGCAGTTCCCCGGGACAAGCCAAAAACATTCAGTACTTC CASSSPGQAKNIQYF
- TRBJ2-1 - TRBV28 TGTGCCAGCAGTCCCTGGGACTTCTACAATGAGCAGTTCTTC CASSPWDFYNEQFF
- TRBJ2-5 few TRBV7-9 TGTGCCAGCAGCTTAGGGTCAGTTAGCGTGGGAAAGACCCAGTACTTC CASSLGSVSVGKTQYF
TRBD2 TRBJ2-7 - TRBV5-1 TGCGCCAGCAGCTTGGGACTAGCGGGAGGGCGGGGCTCCTACGAGCAGTACTTC CASSLGLAGGRGSYEQYF
TRBD2 TRBJ2-5 - TRBV7-9 TGTGCCAGCAGCCCTGGGAGGGTATCACAAGAGACCCAGTACTTC CASSPGRVSQETQYF
- TRBJ2-2 - TRBV29-1 TGCAGCGTTGTAAGGTCAGGGAACACCGGGGAGCTGTTTTTT CSVVRSGNTGELFF
- TRBJ2-1 - TRBV13 TGTGCCAGCAGCCCCCTTTCCTACAATGAGCAGTTCTTC CASSPLSYNEQFF
TRBD2 TRBJ2-1 - TRBV27 TGTGCCAGCAGTTTAAGTCTAGCGGGGGACAATGAGCAGTTCTTC CASSLSLAGDNEQFF
- TRBJ2-5 - TRBV27 TGTGCCAGCAGCACCCCGACAAGAGAGACCCAGTACTTC CASSTPTRETQYF
TRBD2 TRBJ2-7 - TRBV6-4 TGTGCCAGAACCATTAGCGGGAGCGTCTTTTTCGAGCAGTACTTC CARTISGSVFFEQYF
- TRBJ1-4 - TRBV4-1 TGCGCCAGCAGCCTCCAGGAGGATGAAAAACTGTTTTTT CASSLQEDEKLFF
TRBD1 TRBJ2-7 - TRBV29-1 TGCAGCGTACCGGGACAGGGGGCAGGCGAGCAGTACTTC CSVPGQGAGEQYF